One and the same sample provided the 2 T cell receptor beta chains below, sequenced in a study of T cells in Graves' hyperthyroidism and ophthalmopathy. Amplification of TCR beta CDR3 regions used RNA as the template. Primed by the HTBI set, a first-round RT-PCR was run on the TCR CDR3. A single record per CDR3 protein comes from TCRdb applying MiXCR to the multiplex PCR reads. The table lists 300,000 to 450,000 distinct CDR3 sequences, approximately 15% of them singletons, with about 10% in the top ten. The sample was blood. These receptor sequences come from an older woman with Graves' hyperthyroidism.

The chain carries TRBV24-1 and TRBJ2-1; D call uncertain. Germline V CDR1 and CDR2: KGHDR, SFDVKD. The CDR3 is 13 amino acids. Trimming left V 1 base short and J 9 bases short, with 9 bases between. CDR3 residues: CATSDFAWGEQFF. The DNA for the CDR3 is TGTGCCACCAGTGATTTTGCCTGGGGTGAGCAGTTCTTC.

The chain links TRBV6-1 to TRBJ2-5; D is possibly TRBD1 (7 bases). CDR1 and CDR2 from the germline V gene are MNHNS and SASEGT. The germline V and J ends were trimmed by 5 bases and 6 bases, with 22 bases remaining between them. There are 16 residues in the CDR3. The CDR3 nucleotides are TGTGCCAGCAGTCCGGCGGGAACAGGGGTACGGAAGACCCAGTACTTC. It codes for CASSPAGTGVRKTQYF.